A single sample is the source of the 6 T cell receptor beta chains below, sequenced in a study of blood T cell repertoires in COVID-19. Sequencing was performed with immunoSEQ multiplex PCR; in TCRdb, only in-frame clones are kept and a portion is missing. Of 170,000 or so clones detected, 90% to 95% appear once; the ten largest clones hold approximately 0.5%. Material for sequencing was peripheral blood. The receptors come from a man between 50 and 59 years old with acute or convalescent COVID-19.

This sequence joins TRBV2 and TRBJ1-5, with D tentatively TRBD1 (5 bases). CDR3 size: 12 residues. CDR1 and CDR2 (germline): SNHLY, FYNNEI. Between the trimmed V and J ends, which lost 5 bases and 7 bases, there was a span of 9 bases. CDR3 nucleotides: TGTGCCAGCAGTCCAGGGAGGCAGCCCCAGCATTTT. Translated: CASSPGRQPQHF.

The J gene is TRBJ1-2, the V gene TRBV5-6; 9 bases map to TRBD1. Germline V lookup: CDR1 SGHDT, CDR2 YYEEEE. The CDR3 is 14 residues long. Trimming at V came to 5 bases and at J to 7 bases, leaving 9 bases not matched to a gene. CDR3 sequence: CASRLPGQGGGYTF. In nucleotides, the CDR3 is TGTGCCAGCAGATTGCCGGGACAGGGTGGTGGCTACACCTTC.

The chain combines TRBV9 with TRBJ1-2; a possible D gene is TRBD1 (5 bases). CDR1 and CDR2 (germline): SGDLS, YYNGEE. Trimming removed 0 bases from V and 0 bases from J, with 9 bases in between. The CDR3 runs to 15 residues. CDR3 coding DNA: TGTGCCAGCAGCGTAGACGACAGAGCTAACTATGGCTACACCTTC. The encoded protein is CASSVDDRANYGYTF. Together with reference TRBV9 and TRBJ1-2, the CDR3 gives the full variable domain: DSGVTQTPKHLITATGQRVTLRCSPRSGDLSVYWYQQSLDQGLQFLIQYYNGEERAKGNILERFSAQQFPDLHSELNLSSLELGDSALYFCASSVDDRANYGYTFGSGTRLTVV.

This chain links TRBV9 with TRBJ2-3; 10 nucleotides match TRBD2. Germline V gene data show CDR1 as SGDLS and CDR2 as YYNGEE. CDR3 size: 16 residues. The trim removed 4 bases at V and 3 bases at J, leaving 8 bases unmatched. The CDR3 reads CASSTYSGGPTDTQYF. The CDR3, as DNA: TGTGCCAGCAGCACCTATAGCGGGGGGCCTACAGATACGCAGTATTTT. Together with reference TRBV9 and TRBJ2-3, the CDR3 gives the full variable domain: DSGVTQTPKHLITATGQRVTLRCSPRSGDLSVYWYQQSLDQGLQFLIQYYNGEERAKGNILERFSAQQFPDLHSELNLSSLELGDSALYFCASSTYSGGPTDTQYFGPGTRLTVL.

This clone was seen a few times. The chain has TRBV19 and TRBJ1-2, with TRBD1 matching 9 bases. The germline V gene has CDR1 LNHDA and CDR2 SQIVND (reference sequence). The V and J ends lost 4 bases and 6 bases, in that order; junction bases with no gene match: 9. The CDR3 has 15 residues. The CDR3 loop reads CASSKGDREGHGYTF. CDR3 DNA: TGTGCCAGTAGTAAGGGGGACAGGGAAGGACATGGCTACACCTTC.

The J gene is TRBJ2-1, the V gene TRBV6-6, with D unclear. This CDR3 contains 14 residues. Germline V gives CDR1 MNHNY, CDR2 SVGAGI (reference sequence). Trimming left V 4 bases short and J 10 bases short, with 17 bases between. CDR3 in DNA: TGTGCCAGCAGTTCCCATTCCCGTACATGGGAGCAGTTCTTC. Protein: CASSSHSRTWEQFF.